The source of this T cell receptor beta chain is a study of T cell changes during pregnancy in multiple sclerosis (dated by TCRdb to about 2019). About the study as a whole: In women with multiple sclerosis, the researchers looked at how the T cell repertoire shifted as pregnancy progressed.

The trim is 2 bases for V and 0 bases for J, with a gap of 8 bases between the germline ends. The CDR3 has 15 amino acids, counting the end cysteine and phenylalanine. Only the CDR3 region is kept as DNA, spanning 45 bases read in frame from base 1. According to the germline V gene, CDR1 reads SGHRS and CDR2 reads YFSETQ. Regarding this clone: Its specific antigen is unknown. The input lacks base qualities; no much larger clone sits a single base away.

Library preparation used the immunoSEQ multiplex PCR assay. TCRdb took this table from immuneACCESS and kept in-frame rearrangements with V and J called. Such tables lack part of the clones; where checked against another copy, unresolved V genes explain under half of the gap, and the rest is unexplained. Across this sample there are approximately 79,000 clones, with over 85% seen only once. The ten largest clones capture roughly 0.21% of the sample. The sample consisted of CD4+ T cells from peripheral blood mononuclear cells, taken before pregnancy. This receptor was identified in a female donor with multiple sclerosis, enrolled in a pregnancy study. The rearrangement joined TRBV5-1 to TRBJ2-2; the D gene cannot be named for sure. The sequenced DNA: TGCGCCAGCAGCTTACTTCGCGCGAACACCGGGGAGCTGTTTTTT. This encodes CASSLLRANTGELFF.